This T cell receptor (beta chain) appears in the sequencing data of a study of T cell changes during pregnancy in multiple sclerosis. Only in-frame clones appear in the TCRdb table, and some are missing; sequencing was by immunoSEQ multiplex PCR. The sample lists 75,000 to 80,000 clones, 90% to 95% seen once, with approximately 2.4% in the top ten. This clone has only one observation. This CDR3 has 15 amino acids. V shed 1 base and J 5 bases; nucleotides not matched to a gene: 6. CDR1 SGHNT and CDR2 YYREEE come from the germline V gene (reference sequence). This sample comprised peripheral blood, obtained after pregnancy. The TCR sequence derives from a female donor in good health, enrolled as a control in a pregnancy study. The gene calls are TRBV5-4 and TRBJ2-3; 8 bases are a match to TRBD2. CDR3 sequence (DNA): TGTGCCAGCAGCTTGAGCGGGAGTTGGGTAGATACGCAGTATTTT. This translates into CASSLSGSWVDTQYF.